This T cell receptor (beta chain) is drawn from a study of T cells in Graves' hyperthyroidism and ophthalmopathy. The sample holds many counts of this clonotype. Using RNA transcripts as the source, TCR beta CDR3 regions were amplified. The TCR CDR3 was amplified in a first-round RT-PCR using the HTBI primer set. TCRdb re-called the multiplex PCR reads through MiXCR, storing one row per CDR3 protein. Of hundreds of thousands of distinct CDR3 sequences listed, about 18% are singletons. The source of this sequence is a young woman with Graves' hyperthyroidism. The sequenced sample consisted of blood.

The DNA of the CDR3 is TGTGCCAGCAGCCCCACAGGGATCAATCAGCCCCAGCATTTT. Translated, it gives CASSPTGINQPQHF. The chain has TRBV7-9 and TRBJ1-5; D is perhaps TRBD1 (6 bases). The CDR3 is made up of 14 amino acids. Trimming removed 5 bases at V and 3 bases at J, with 11 bases between. Per germline, CDR1 SEHNR and CDR2 FQNEAQ (reference sequence).